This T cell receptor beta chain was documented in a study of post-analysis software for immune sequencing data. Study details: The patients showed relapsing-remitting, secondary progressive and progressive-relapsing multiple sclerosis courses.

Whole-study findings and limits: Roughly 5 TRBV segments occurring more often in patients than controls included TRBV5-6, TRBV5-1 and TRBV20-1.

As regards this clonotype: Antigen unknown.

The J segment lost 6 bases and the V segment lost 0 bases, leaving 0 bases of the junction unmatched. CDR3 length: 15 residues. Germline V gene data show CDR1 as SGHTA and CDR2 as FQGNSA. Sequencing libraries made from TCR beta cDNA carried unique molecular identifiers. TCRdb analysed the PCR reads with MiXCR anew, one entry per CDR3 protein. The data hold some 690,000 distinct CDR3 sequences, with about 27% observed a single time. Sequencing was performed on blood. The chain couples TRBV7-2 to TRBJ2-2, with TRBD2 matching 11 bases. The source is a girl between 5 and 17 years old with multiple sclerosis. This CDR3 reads CASSLASGRAGELFF. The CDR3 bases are TGTGCCAGCAGCTTAGCTAGCGGGAGGGCCGGGGAGCTGTTTTTT.